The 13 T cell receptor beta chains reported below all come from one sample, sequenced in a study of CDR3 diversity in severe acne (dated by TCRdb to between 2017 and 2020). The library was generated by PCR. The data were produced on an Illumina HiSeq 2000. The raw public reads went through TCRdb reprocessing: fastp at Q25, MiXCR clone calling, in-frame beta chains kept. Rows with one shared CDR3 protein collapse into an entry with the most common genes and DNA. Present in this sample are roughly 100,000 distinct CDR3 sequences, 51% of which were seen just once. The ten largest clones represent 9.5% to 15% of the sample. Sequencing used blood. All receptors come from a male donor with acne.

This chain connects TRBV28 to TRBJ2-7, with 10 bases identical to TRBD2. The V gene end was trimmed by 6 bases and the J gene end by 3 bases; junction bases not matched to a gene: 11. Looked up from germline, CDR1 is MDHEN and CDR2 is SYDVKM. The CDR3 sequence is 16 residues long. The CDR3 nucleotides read TGTGCCAGCAGGGGCGGGACTAGCGAGACATACTACGAGCAGTACTTC. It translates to CASRGGTSETYYEQYF. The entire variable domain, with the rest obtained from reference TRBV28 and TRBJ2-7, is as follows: DVKVTQSSRYLVKRTGEKVFLECVQDMDHENMFWYRQDPGLGLRLIYFSYDVKMKEKGDIPEGYSVSREKKERFSLILESASTNQTSMYLCASRGGTSETYYEQYFGPGTRLTVT.

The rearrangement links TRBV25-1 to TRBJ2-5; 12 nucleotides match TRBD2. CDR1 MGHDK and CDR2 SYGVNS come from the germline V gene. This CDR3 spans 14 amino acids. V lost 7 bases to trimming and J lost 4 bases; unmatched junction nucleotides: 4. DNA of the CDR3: TGTGCCAGCATGAGGACTAGCGGGACAGAGACCCAGTACTTC. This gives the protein CASMRTSGTETQYF.

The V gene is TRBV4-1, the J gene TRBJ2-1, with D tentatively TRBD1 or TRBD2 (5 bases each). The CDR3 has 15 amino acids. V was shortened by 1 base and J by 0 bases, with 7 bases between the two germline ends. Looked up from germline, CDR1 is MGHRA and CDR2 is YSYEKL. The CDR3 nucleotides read TGCGCCAGCAGCCAAGGGGACGCCTCCTACAATGAGCAGTTCTTC. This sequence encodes CASSQGDASYNEQFF.

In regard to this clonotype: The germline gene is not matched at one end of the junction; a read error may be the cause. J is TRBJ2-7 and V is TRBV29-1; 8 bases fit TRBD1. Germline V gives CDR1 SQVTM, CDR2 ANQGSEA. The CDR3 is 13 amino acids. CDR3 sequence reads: CSVDRQGTYGQHF. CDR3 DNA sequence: TGCAGCGTCGATAGACAGGGGACCTACGGGCAGCACTTC.

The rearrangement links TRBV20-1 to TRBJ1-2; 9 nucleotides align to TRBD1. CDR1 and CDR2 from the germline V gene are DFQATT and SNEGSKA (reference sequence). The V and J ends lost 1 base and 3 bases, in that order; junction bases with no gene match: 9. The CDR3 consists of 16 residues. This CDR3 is CSARGGTGKGYYGYTF. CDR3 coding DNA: TGCAGTGCTAGAGGCGGGACAGGGAAGGGGTACTATGGCTACACCTTC.

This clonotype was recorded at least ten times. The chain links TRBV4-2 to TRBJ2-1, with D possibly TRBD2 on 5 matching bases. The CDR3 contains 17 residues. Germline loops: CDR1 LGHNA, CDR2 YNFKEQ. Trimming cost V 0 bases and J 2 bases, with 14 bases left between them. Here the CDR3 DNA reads TGTGCCAGCAGCCAAGATTTGGGAACTAGTACCTACAATGAGCAGTTCTTC. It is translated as CASSQDLGTSTYNEQFF.

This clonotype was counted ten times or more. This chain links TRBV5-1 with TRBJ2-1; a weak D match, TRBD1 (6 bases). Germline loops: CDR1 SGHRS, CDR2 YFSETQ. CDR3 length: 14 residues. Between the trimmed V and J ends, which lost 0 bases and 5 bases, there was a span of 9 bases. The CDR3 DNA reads TGCGCCAGCAGCTTGGATAGGGGGAACAATGAGCAGTTCTTC. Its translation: CASSLDRGNNEQFF.

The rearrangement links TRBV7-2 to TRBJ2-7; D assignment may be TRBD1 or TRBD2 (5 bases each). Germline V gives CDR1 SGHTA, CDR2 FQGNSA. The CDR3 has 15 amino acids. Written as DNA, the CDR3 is TGTATCAGGTTGAACGAGGGACGGCCACTCTACGAGCAGTACTTC. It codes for CIRLNEGRPLYEQYF.

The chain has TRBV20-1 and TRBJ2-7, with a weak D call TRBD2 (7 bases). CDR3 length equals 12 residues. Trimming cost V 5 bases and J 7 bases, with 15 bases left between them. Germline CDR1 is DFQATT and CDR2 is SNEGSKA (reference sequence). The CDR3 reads CSAARGAGEQYF. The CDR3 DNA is TGCAGTGCTGCACGGGGGGCCGGTGAGCAGTACTTC.

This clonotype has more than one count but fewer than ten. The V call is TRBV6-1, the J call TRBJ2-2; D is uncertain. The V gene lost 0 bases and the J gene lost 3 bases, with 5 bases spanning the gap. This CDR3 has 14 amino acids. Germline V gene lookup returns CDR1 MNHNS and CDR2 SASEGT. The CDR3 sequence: CASSEALDTGELFF. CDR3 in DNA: TGTGCCAGCAGTGAAGCGCTAGACACCGGGGAGCTGTTTTTT.

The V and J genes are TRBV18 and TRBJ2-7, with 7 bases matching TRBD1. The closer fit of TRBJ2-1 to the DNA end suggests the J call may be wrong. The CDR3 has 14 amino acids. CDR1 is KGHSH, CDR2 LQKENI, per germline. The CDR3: CASSPQQGRYEQFF. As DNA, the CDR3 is TGTGCCAGCTCACCACAACAGGGGCGCTACGAGCAGTTCTTC.

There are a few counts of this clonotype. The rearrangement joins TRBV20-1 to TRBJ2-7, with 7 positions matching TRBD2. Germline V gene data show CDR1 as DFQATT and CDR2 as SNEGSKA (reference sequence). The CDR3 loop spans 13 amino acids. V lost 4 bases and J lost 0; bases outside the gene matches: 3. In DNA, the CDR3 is TGCAGTGCTACTAGCGGCGCCTCCTACGAGCAGTACTTC. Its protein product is CSATSGASYEQYF.

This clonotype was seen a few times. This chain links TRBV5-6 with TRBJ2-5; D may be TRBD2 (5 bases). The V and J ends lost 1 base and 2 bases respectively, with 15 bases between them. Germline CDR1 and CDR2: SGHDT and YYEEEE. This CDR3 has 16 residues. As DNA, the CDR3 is TGTGCCAGCAGCTTGTGGGGTGCTGGCGGGCAAGAGACCCAGTACTTC. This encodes CASSLWGAGGQETQYF.